The present T cell receptor (beta chain) was sequenced within a study of CD8 T cells in ankylosing spondylitis. Whole-study results and caveats: The study looked at matched synovial fluid samples from ankylosing spondylitis patients. Disease-linked clones were reported to be significantly enriched there. In synovial fluid and blood from reactive arthritis, some motif variants were previously reported.

Quantitative molecular-barcoded 5'-RACE generated the TCR beta libraries. MiXCR, applied by TCRdb to the 5' RACE reads, yields one record per CDR3 protein. The sample holds approximately 260,000 distinct CDR3 sequences, approximately 9% seen once. A few counts support this clonotype. Its specificity is not known. This CDR3 comprises 13 residues. Germline CDR1 reads MNHNS; CDR2 reads SASEGT. Trimming shortened V by 2 bases and J by 4 bases, and 8 bases separated the two germline ends. The chain is built from TRBV6-1 and TRBJ1-2, with unresolved D. This clonotype was sampled from a male donor with ankylosing spondylitis or in good health (not recorded which). The sequenced sample was blood, either unsorted or a sorted T cell fraction (not recorded which). The CDR3, as DNA: TGTGCCAGCAGTGAACGTAGCTCCTATGGCTACACCTTC. It codes for CASSERSSYGYTF.